The TCR beta chain described here comes from a study of Ad26.COV2.S vaccination and SARS-CoV-2 variants (dated by TCRdb to about 2021). Some background on the complete study: Donors in the vaccine arm were drawn from COV1001, a multicentre, randomized, double-blind, placebo-controlled phase I-IIa trial testing Ad26.COV2.S in healthy adults. Ad26.COV2.S was administered intramuscularly at a dose of 5x10^10 or 1x10^11 viral particles, either as one shot or as two shots given 56 days apart. The specificity and breadth of SARS-CoV-2-reactive T cell receptors after Ad26.COV2.S vaccination were assessed by TCRbeta repertoire sequencing. The TCR-sequenced set comprised about 32 samples: around 20 Ad26.COV2.S vaccine recipients, 5 placebo recipients and 8 SARS-CoV-2 convalescent individuals. Trial participants were randomized into five groups of five, in which low-dose or high-dose Ad26.COV2.S was given once or twice, or placebo was given on both occasions. Investigators did not know the trial group allocation while performing experiments and assessing outcomes. The investigation overall reported the following: Ad26.COV2.S recipients had higher spike-specific TCR breadth than placebo recipients (P = 0.0014). Vaccine and placebo recipients had comparable non-spike TCR breadth, which fits with the vaccine containing only spike. It was noted by the authors that total T cell responses may have been underestimated by the TCR breadth and depth analyses. The study was not powered to compare responses between vaccine doses or regimens. Substantial breadth of spike-specific CD8+ and CD4+ T cell responses was reported after vaccination.

The treatment or condition label of this sample denotes: 15 to 20 received Ad26.COV2.S at low or high dose, single or two shots; 5 received placebo; per-sample allocation not given. For vaccine and placebo recipients, repertoires were sequenced using samples collected on day 63 after the first injection. Cohort 1b enrolled 25 adults aged 18-55 years at a single site in Boston, USA, between 29 July and 7 August 2020. Ad26.COV2.S was a replication-incompetent adenovirus type 26 vector expressing a prefusion-stabilized SARS-CoV-2 spike protein from the original Wuhan strain. In the case of this clone: Its recognized antigen is unknown. Within one base of it there is no much larger clone, and no base qualities were kept.

TCRbeta CDR3 regions were sequenced with the immunoSEQ Assay. After extraction, genomic DNA underwent amplification by bias-controlled multiplex PCR, followed by high-throughput sequencing. In the paper's pipeline: Collapsing and filtering of sequences were performed to quantify the absolute abundance of each unique TCRbeta CDR3 region. T cell fraction was estimated by normalizing TCRbeta template counts to usable DNA, with usable DNA measured through amplification of reference genes found in all nucleated cells. Repertoire TCRs were annotated as SARS-CoV-2-specific when V gene, CDR3 amino acid sequence and J gene were exactly matched to a known reactive TCR set. The reference SARS-CoV-2 TCR set was obtained from MIRA and was filtered for enrichment in COVID-19-positive ImmuneCODE repertoires, whereby public or cross-reactive TCRs were removed. Based on the MIRA antigens, annotated TCRs were further analysed at the level of specific ORF or position within ORF. Depth was the summed frequency of annotated unique rearrangements, while breadth was defined as annotated unique rearrangements over total unique productive rearrangements. Group comparisons of TCR breadth used two-sided Wilcoxon rank-sum tests. Not all clones reach the TCRdb copy of this immuneACCESS table, which keeps in-frame sequences only. Checked studies attribute under half of the gap to unresolved V genes and leave the rest unexplained. The V and J calls and clone size were taken over from that table, and D and trimming were inferred from the DNA. The sample table records over 400,000 clones; roughly nine tenths of these occur just once. Approximately 2.5% of the sample is held by the ten biggest clonotypes.

The material was peripheral blood, obtained in a trial of Ad26.COV2.S vaccine versus placebo. The source is a person aged 18-65 years who received the Ad26.COV2.S COVID-19 vaccine or a placebo.

The CDR3 sequence is CASSPPTTGSNFHTF. The nucleotides are TGCGCCAGCAGCCCGCCAACGACAGGGAGTAATTTCCACACCTTC. The rearranged chain carries TRBV5-1 and TRBJ1-2; TRBD1 matches 7 bases in the middle. Trimming leaves V shorter by 4 bases and J shorter by 12 bases, with the junction holding 18 bases beyond the gene matches. Including the terminal cysteine and phenylalanine, the CDR3 comprises 15 residues. CDR3 DNA only is kept here, 45 bases in frame from base 1. CDR1 is given as SGHRS and CDR2 as YFSETQ, both from the germline V gene.